These 8 T cell receptor beta chains came from one sample sequenced in a study of Graves' ophthalmopathy and Graves' hyperthyroidism. Investigators amplified TCR beta CDR3 regions from RNA transcripts. The library came from an HTBI-primed first-round RT-PCR and a second-round multiplex PCR. Each CDR3 protein is one row after TCRdb ran MiXCR on the multiplex PCR reads. The profile shows about 40,000 distinct CDR3 sequences, 52% of them singletons. Sequenced: peripheral blood. These receptors all stem from an adult man with Graves' ophthalmopathy.

Ten or more counts support this clonotype. The V gene is TRBV15, the J gene TRBJ2-2; 9 bases align to TRBD2. CDR1 is LNHNV and CDR2 is YYDKDF in the germline V gene (reference sequence). This CDR3 region has 17 residues. The V and J ends lost 2 bases and 0 bases, in that order; junction bases with no gene match: 4. This CDR3 is CATSRSRLAANTGELFF. The CDR3, as DNA: TGTGCCACCAGCAGATCCCGACTAGCGGCGAACACCGGGGAGCTGTTTTTT.

The rearrangement joins TRBV6-6 to TRBJ1-1; D remains unclear. The V end was cut by 5 bases, the J end by 2 bases, with 18 bases between. This CDR3 has 16 residues. Per the germline V gene, CDR1 is MNHNY and CDR2 is SVGAGI (reference sequence). The CDR3 bases are TGTGCCAGCAGTCCCATCGGTCGCTCTGGAAACACTGAAGCTTTCTTT. It specifies CASSPIGRSGNTEAFF.

J is TRBJ2-5 and V is TRBV2; D is undetermined. V was pared by 4 bases and J by 0 bases, with 6 bases between. Germline-derived CDR1 and CDR2 are SNHLY and FYNNEI. The CDR3 is 13 amino acids. The CDR3 loop is CASSVNNQETQYF. The DNA of the CDR3 is TGTGCCAGCAGTGTTAACAACCAAGAGACCCAGTACTTC.

By share, this clonotype counts as medium-sized (0.01 to 0.1%). As DNA, the CDR3 is TGTGCCACCAGCAGAGGGCCTTCAGGGGCCTACGAGCAGTACTTC. Translated, it gives CATSRGPSGAYEQYF. The chain links TRBV15 to TRBJ2-7, with D possibly matching TRBD1 (6 bases). Germline loops: CDR1 LNHNV, CDR2 YYDKDF (reference sequence). The CDR3 covers 15 residues. Trimming took off 1 base at V and 2 bases at J, with 12 bases between the two ends.

In its sample, this clonotype was seen many times. This chain links TRBV28 with TRBJ2-1; possibly TRBD1 for D (5 bases). V was trimmed by 3 bases and J by 5 bases, leaving 8 bases between them. The germline V gene encodes CDR1 MDHEN and CDR2 SYDVKM. The CDR3 loop spans 13 amino acids. The DNA for the CDR3 is TGTGCCAGCAGTTTCGACAGAAACAATGAGCAGTTCTTC. Translated, it gives CASSFDRNNEQFF.

V usage is TRBV9 and J usage is TRBJ1-2; D perhaps matches TRBD1 (5 bases). Looked up from germline, CDR1 is SGDLS and CDR2 is YYNGEE. The CDR3 spans 14 residues. Trimming pared 0 bases from V and 10 bases from J, leaving 16 bases between. CDR3 in amino acids: CASSVGGSGASYTF. The CDR3 DNA follows: TGTGCCAGCAGCGTAGGGGGTAGCGGGGCATCCTACACCTTC. Full variable domain (outside the CDR3, taken from reference TRBV9 and TRBJ1-2): DSGVTQTPKHLITATGQRVTLRCSPRSGDLSVYWYQQSLDQGLQFLIQYYNGEERAKGNILERFSAQQFPDLHSELNLSSLELGDSALYFCASSVGGSGASYTFGSGTRLTVV.

The rearrangement links TRBV20-1 to TRBJ2-1; D gene uncertain. V was pared by 6 bases and J by 5 bases, with 5 bases between. This CDR3 is built from 10 residues. The V gene's germline CDR1 is DFQATT and CDR2 SNEGSKA (reference sequence). The CDR3 loop is CSAADNEQFF. DNA for the CDR3: TGCAGTGCCGCGGACAATGAGCAGTTCTTC.

About this clonotype itself: No conserved phenylalanine or tryptophan ends this CDR3, so it is likely a read error. The DNA is omitted, as the CDR3 cannot be located on it reliably, and the CDR3 follows TCRdb's listing. The genes are TRBV7-2 and TRBJ2-1. Germline V gives CDR1 SGHTA, CDR2 FQGNSA. Inclusive of both ends, the CDR3 amounts to 9 amino acids. The chain's CDR3 is CASSLAVDY.